This is a list of T cell receptor beta chains from one sample in a study of breast tumors, draining lymph nodes, adjacent tissues. TCRdb re-called the multiplex PCR reads through MiXCR, storing one row per CDR3 protein. Of over 35,000 distinct CDR3 sequences in the sample, roughly 36% were seen once. The sample comprised breast tumor tissue. The receptors come from a female donor with breast cancer. Some clones in this sample may be carry-over from other donors' samples. The CDR3 runs from the conserved cysteine through the conserved F or W. The order of the fields is clone size, D gene, J gene, V gene, CDR3 protein, CDR3 DNA. The D gene is left open where the match is weak. A clone size is listed for some rows: how often the clone was seen (once, few, many), or a class if it is expanded.

clone_size: many
d_call: NA
j_call: TRBJ2-2
v_call: TRBV7-3
cdr3_aa: CASSLNSGGNAGELFF
cdr3_nt: TGTGCCAGCAGCTTAAACTCAGGAGGTAACGCCGGGGAGCTGTTTTTT

clone_size: NA
d_call: NA
j_call: TRBJ1-6
v_call: TRBV6-6
cdr3_aa: CASSYAGTDSPLHF
cdr3_nt: TGTGCCAGCAGTTACGCAGGGACGGATTCACCCCTCCACTTT

clone_size: many
d_call: TRBD2
j_call: TRBJ2-7
v_call: TRBV4-2
cdr3_aa: CASSPGTSGSYEQYF
cdr3_nt: TGTGCCAGCAGCCCCGGGACTAGCGGGAGTTACGAGCAGTACTTC

clone_size: NA
d_call: TRBD2
j_call: TRBJ2-3
v_call: TRBV6-2/TRBV6-3
cdr3_aa: CANSYRGLAGRVDTQYF
cdr3_nt: TGTGCCAACAGTTACCGCGGACTAGCGGGACGTGTAGATACGCAGTATTTT

clone_size: NA
d_call: NA
j_call: TRBJ2-6
v_call: TRBV19
cdr3_aa: CASSRQGSFGANVLTF
cdr3_nt: TGTGCCAGTAGTCGGCAGGGGAGTTTTGGGGCCAACGTCCTGACTTTC

clone_size: medium-sized
d_call: TRBD2
j_call: TRBJ2-1
v_call: TRBV19
cdr3_aa: CASRVRGTSGSQNEQFF
cdr3_nt: TGTGCCAGTAGGGTTAGAGGGACTAGCGGGAGTCAAAATGAGCAGTTCTTC

clone_size: many
d_call: TRBD1
j_call: TRBJ2-7
v_call: TRBV5-6
cdr3_aa: CASSLRDGQGIREQYF
cdr3_nt: TGTGCCAGCAGCTTGCGGGACGGACAGGGGATACGGGAGCAGTACTTC

clone_size: many
d_call: NA
j_call: TRBJ2-5
v_call: TRBV10-2
cdr3_aa: CASSEWGRRETQYF
cdr3_nt: TGCGCCAGCAGTGAGTGGGGGCGCCGGGAGACCCAGTACTTC

clone_size: many
d_call: NA
j_call: TRBJ2-1
v_call: TRBV2
cdr3_aa: CASSFYGSEQFF
cdr3_nt: TGTGCCAGCAGTTTCTACGGGAGTGAGCAGTTCTTC

clone_size: many
d_call: TRBD1
j_call: TRBJ2-5
v_call: TRBV7-9
cdr3_aa: CASSLVGQVPQETQYF
cdr3_nt: TGTGCCAGCAGCTTAGTGGGACAGGTCCCCCAAGAGACCCAGTACTTC

clone_size: few
d_call: NA
j_call: TRBJ2-7
v_call: TRBV28
cdr3_aa: CASSRRGRLLSYEQYF
cdr3_nt: TGTGCCAGCAGCCGGAGGGGACGTCTCCTCTCCTACGAGCAGTACTTC

clone_size: NA
d_call: NA
j_call: TRBJ1-4
v_call: TRBV7-8
cdr3_aa: CASSRGQGPRDEKLFF
cdr3_nt: TGTGCCAGCAGCCGGGGGCAGGGCCCGCGGGATGAAAAACTGTTTTTT

clone_size: few
d_call: NA
j_call: TRBJ2-5
v_call: TRBV30
cdr3_aa: CAWSSQETQYF
cdr3_nt: TGTGCCTGGAGTAGTCAAGAGACCCAGTACTTC

clone_size: medium-sized
d_call: NA
j_call: TRBJ2-7
v_call: TRBV25-1
cdr3_aa: CASSESVHREQYF
cdr3_nt: TGTGCCAGCAGTGAATCGGTCCATCGCGAGCAGTACTTC

clone_size: many
d_call: TRBD1
j_call: TRBJ2-3
v_call: TRBV7-9
cdr3_aa: CASSLAGQDPTDTQYF
cdr3_nt: TGTGCCAGCAGCTTAGCGGGACAGGACCCCACAGATACGCAGTATTTT

clone_size: NA
d_call: TRBD1
j_call: TRBJ2-1
v_call: TRBV28
cdr3_aa: CASTLGTVSYNEQFF
cdr3_nt: TGTGCCAGCACCCTGGGGACAGTCTCCTACAATGAGCAGTTCTTC

clone_size: many
d_call: TRBD2
j_call: TRBJ2-1
v_call: TRBV19
cdr3_aa: CASRRTLADTYNEQFF
cdr3_nt: TGTGCCAGTAGGAGGACACTAGCGGATACCTACAATGAGCAGTTCTTC

clone_size: many
d_call: TRBD2
j_call: TRBJ2-1
v_call: TRBV9
cdr3_aa: CASSVGLAESSYNEQFF
cdr3_nt: TGTGCCAGCAGCGTAGGACTAGCGGAGAGCTCCTACAATGAGCAGTTCTTC